The 31 T cell receptor beta chains below all came from one sample that was sequenced in a study of T cells in Graves' hyperthyroidism and ophthalmopathy. The source material, RNA transcripts, was used to amplify TCR beta CDR3 regions. When the TCR CDR3 underwent first-round RT-PCR, the HTBI primer set was used. Each CDR3 protein gets one entry after TCRdb re-called the multiplex PCR reads with MiXCR. The profile shows about 620,000 distinct CDR3 sequences, around 16% of them singletons. The sample taken for sequencing was blood. These receptors were taken from a woman aged 25 to 39 with Graves' hyperthyroidism.

Ten or more counts support this clonotype. J is TRBJ2-7 and V is TRBV11-2; 8 bases match TRBD1. After removal of 4 bases from V and 4 bases from J, the junction contained 6 bases not matched to a gene. The CDR3 length is 14 residues. CDR1 and CDR2 (germline): SGHAT, FQNNGV. The CDR3 bases are TGTGCCAGCAGCTCCCGACAGGGGCTTTACGAGCAGTACTTC. Amino acid sequence: CASSSRQGLYEQYF.

This chain connects TRBV7-6 to TRBJ2-3; D may be TRBD1 (7 bases). CDR1 is SGHVS, CDR2 FNYEAQ, per germline. The CDR3 is made up of 16 amino acids. V was shortened by 4 bases and J by 0 bases, with 14 bases between the two germline ends. CDR3 bases: TGTGCCAGCAGCTCTGGACCAGGGGGGAGCACAGATACGCAGTATTTT. Amino acids: CASSSGPGGSTDTQYF.

This clonotype has a handful of counts. The chain combines TRBV12-3 or TRBV12-4 with TRBJ1-5; 11 bases are shared with TRBD1. The CDR3 extends over 17 amino acids. V was clipped by 5 bases and J by 3 bases; unmatched bases: 9. The CDR3 DNA reads as TGTGCCAGCAGTCGCCGGACAGGGGGCTACTACAATCAGCCCCAGCATTTT. It specifies CASSRRTGGYYNQPQHF.

Many counts were recorded for this clonotype. CDR3 sequence reads: CASSPRDRERDEQFF. Written as DNA, the CDR3 is TGCGCCAGCAGCCCCCGGGACAGGGAACGAGATGAGCAGTTCTTC. The chain carries TRBV5-1 and TRBJ2-1; TRBD1 aligns across 9 bases. This CDR3 comprises 15 residues. The J segment lost 8 bases and the V segment lost 4 bases, leaving 10 bases of the junction unmatched. Germline values: CDR1 SGHRS, CDR2 YFSETQ.

This clonotype was recorded a few times. The V gene is TRBV7-2, the J gene TRBJ2-1, with 12 bases lining up with TRBD2. V lost 5 bases and J lost 9; bases outside the gene matches: 2. Germline V gives CDR1 SGHTA, CDR2 FQGNSA. This CDR3 contains 13 residues. The CDR3 DNA reads TGTGCCAGCAGCCCGACTAGCGGGAGTGAGCAGTTCTTC. This encodes CASSPTSGSEQFF.

As regards this clonotype: A clone one base away is much larger, so this may be a read error. V gene TRBV12-3 or TRBV12-4 combines with J gene TRBJ1-2, with D possibly TRBD1 on 6 matching bases. There are 14 residues in the CDR3. V gave up 8 bases and J gave up 6 bases, with 19 bases separating them. As DNA, the CDR3 is TGTGCCAGCTCACCGATACAGGGCGACAATGGCTACACCTTC. It specifies CASSPIQGDNGYTF.

The gene calls are TRBV6-5 and TRBJ2-3; D remains unclear. Germline V gives CDR1 MNHEY, CDR2 SVGAGI. The V and J ends lost 0 bases and 8 bases respectively, with 21 bases between them. The CDR3 spans 17 residues. The DNA of the CDR3 is TGTGCCAGCAGTTACTCGAGAGGTCCTAGAATTTATGGTACGCAGTATTTT. This translates into CASSYSRGPRIYGTQYF.

This clonotype has ten or more counts. The chain links TRBV11-2 to TRBJ2-7; TRBD1 aligns across 7 bases. Germline lookup yields CDR1 SGHAT and CDR2 FQNNGV. Unmatched junction bases numbered 3, after V lost 4 bases and J lost 3 bases. The CDR3 totals 13 residues. The CDR3 reads CASSYGTVYEQYF. CDR3 sequence (DNA): TGTGCCAGCAGCTATGGGACAGTCTACGAGCAGTACTTC. Supplemented by reference TRBV11-2 and TRBJ2-7, the full variable domain reads EAGVAQSPRYKIIEKRQSVAFWCNPISGHATLYWYQQILGQGPKLLIQFQNNGVVDDSQLPKDRFSAERLKGVDSTLKIQPAKLEDSAVYLCASSYGTVYEQYFGPGTRLTVT.

This clonotype has ten or more counts. The genes are TRBV20-1 and TRBJ2-7, with D uncertain. The CDR3 is 12 residues long. Trimming left V 6 bases short and J 5 bases short, with 14 bases between. The germline CDR1 and CDR2 sequences are DFQATT and SNEGSKA (reference sequence). CDR3 sequence reads: CSATAAWHEQYF. The DNA of the CDR3 is TGCAGTGCGACCGCCGCATGGCACGAGCAGTACTTC.

The rearrangement joins TRBV27 to TRBJ1-1; D possibly corresponds to TRBD1 (5 bases). Germline V lookup: CDR1 MNHEY, CDR2 SMNVEV (reference sequence). V was pared by 7 bases and J by 1 base, with 10 bases between. The CDR3 spans 13 residues. CDR3 sequence (DNA): TGTGCCAGCATCGGGACCTCGAACACTGAAGCTTTCTTT. Encoded protein: CASIGTSNTEAFF.

This clonotype was detected ten times or more. J is TRBJ2-7 and V is TRBV3-1; 10 nucleotides line up with TRBD2. Trimming removed 0 bases from V and 3 bases from J; junction bases left unmatched: 5. The CDR3 is 16 residues long. Per germline, CDR1 LGHDT and CDR2 YNNKEL (reference sequence). The CDR3 bases are TGTGCCAGCAGCCAAGACCCTTGGACTAGCGGCTACGAGCAGTACTTC. This gives the protein CASSQDPWTSGYEQYF.

This clonotype occurred many times. V and J are TRBV11-2 and TRBJ2-7; weak D call: TRBD1 (6 bases). Germline lookup yields CDR1 SGHAT and CDR2 FQNNGV. The CDR3 is 13 residues long. V was trimmed by 5 bases and J by 2 bases, leaving 10 bases between them. CDR3 in amino acids: CASSISGAYEQYF. The CDR3 DNA reads TGTGCCAGCAGCATATCAGGGGCCTACGAGCAGTACTTC.

This chain uses TRBV4-3 with TRBJ2-1; 10 bases match TRBD2. With V trimmed by 0 bases and J by 8 bases, 10 bases remained unmatched. CDR3 length: 17 residues. Germline V gene lookup returns CDR1 LGHNA and CDR2 YSLEER. In DNA, the CDR3 is TGCGCCAGCAGCCAAGATATGGTCGAGCGGGAGGGCCATGAGCAGTTCTTC. This gives the protein CASSQDMVEREGHEQFF.

This clonotype turned up a few times. The genes are TRBV30 and TRBJ1-3; D perhaps matches TRBD1 (5 bases). V was clipped by 2 bases and J by 2 bases, with 10 bases between them. Per the germline V gene, CDR1 is GTSNPN and CDR2 is SVGIG (reference sequence). The CDR3 loop spans 14 amino acids. The CDR3 sequence is CAWSSGATGNTIYF. In nucleotides, the CDR3 is TGTGCCTGGAGTAGTGGGGCTACTGGAAACACCATATATTTT.

This clonotype was counted at least ten times. The chain has TRBV3-1 and TRBJ2-7, with 9 bases matching TRBD2. V trimming: 1 base; J trimming: 4 bases; junction bases outside the gene matches: 5. CDR1 LGHDT and CDR2 YNNKEL come from the germline V gene (reference sequence). The CDR3 contains 15 residues. CDR3 DNA sequence: TGTGCCAGCAGCCAAGCGGGACTAGCTCGGTACGAGCAGTACTTC. Translated, it gives CASSQAGLARYEQYF.

This clonotype was counted many times. The V gene is TRBV3-1, the J gene TRBJ2-5; TRBD1 aligns across 9 bases. V gave up 10 bases and J gave up 1 base; unmatched junction bases: 4. CDR1 LGHDT and CDR2 YNNKEL come from the germline V gene (reference sequence). This CDR3 is 13 amino acids long. CDR3 nucleotide sequence: TGTGCCACCACGGGACAGGGCCAAGAGACCCAGTACTTC. It is translated as CATTGQGQETQYF.

This clonotype was found many times. This chain links TRBV3-1 with TRBJ2-7; perhaps TRBD2 as D (5 bases). Germline loops: CDR1 LGHDT, CDR2 YNNKEL (reference sequence). The CDR3 runs to 13 residues. V was trimmed by 4 bases and J by 4 bases, leaving 11 bases between them. CDR3 nucleotides: TGTGCCAGCAGCCCCAACTCGGGATACGAGCAGTACTTC. Translation: CASSPNSGYEQYF.

A few counts support this clonotype. J is TRBJ2-1 and V is TRBV20-1, with 13 bases aligning to TRBD2. Germline CDR1 and CDR2: DFQATT and SNEGSKA (reference sequence). This CDR3 has 15 residues. With 1 base clipped from V and 8 bases from J, the junction kept 5 bases outside the gene matches. The CDR3 protein is CSARVGTSGTHEQFF. The CDR3 nucleotides are TGCAGTGCTAGAGTCGGGACTAGCGGGACTCATGAGCAGTTCTTC.

This clonotype occurred a few times. The chain carries TRBV7-2 and TRBJ2-3; 10 bases match TRBD2. The CDR3 is made up of 15 amino acids. The germline CDR1 and CDR2 sequences are SGHTA and FQGNSA. The V segment lost 5 bases and the J segment 9 bases; nucleotides outside the gene matches: 11. The CDR3: CASSPLSLAGETQYF. The CDR3 DNA is TGTGCCAGCAGCCCCCTATCTCTAGCGGGAGAGACGCAGTATTTT.

This chain links TRBV14 with TRBJ1-1; TRBD1 might be the D (5 bases). The length of the CDR3 is 14 residues. Germline values: CDR1 SGHDN, CDR2 FVKESK. Trimming removed 3 bases at V and 10 bases at J, with 18 bases between. The CDR3 DNA reads as TGTGCCAGCAGCCAGAGGGGACGGGGATATGGAGCTTTCTTT. Translated, it gives CASSQRGRGYGAFF.

The chain uses TRBV10-2 and TRBJ2-5, with D perhaps TRBD2 (6 bases). This CDR3 is 13 amino acids long. The germline V gene encodes CDR1 WSHSY and CDR2 SAAADI. Deletions cut 3 bases from V and 4 bases from J, with 9 bases between. The CDR3 coding sequence is TGCGCCAGCAGTGATGTGGGGGGAGAGACCCAGTACTTC. This sequence encodes CASSDVGGETQYF.

This clonotype occurred a few times. This sequence joins TRBV9 and TRBJ2-2, with D unresolved. Per germline, CDR1 SGDLS and CDR2 YYNGEE. The V gene lost 3 bases and the J gene lost 0 bases, with 9 bases spanning the gap. CDR3 size: 15 residues. In DNA, the CDR3 is TGTGCCAGCAGCGCTCGACTGGCGAACACCGGGGAGCTGTTTTTT. It is translated as CASSARLANTGELFF. Filled out from reference TRBV9 and TRBJ2-2, the complete variable domain reads DSGVTQTPKHLITATGQRVTLRCSPRSGDLSVYWYQQSLDQGLQFLIQYYNGEERAKGNILERFSAQQFPDLHSELNLSSLELGDSALYFCASSARLANTGELFFGEGSRLTVL.

This clonotype was observed many times. The chain carries TRBV28 and TRBJ2-5; 7 bases are a match to TRBD2. Trimming removed 6 bases from V and 2 bases from J; junction bases left unmatched: 12. This CDR3 is built from 16 residues. Germline V CDR1 and CDR2: MDHEN, SYDVKM. In nucleotides, the CDR3 is TGTGCCAGCAGCCCAATCCGAGCGGGACGACAAGAGACCCAGTACTTC. Its protein product is CASSPIRAGRQETQYF.

The sample holds many counts of this clonotype. This chain joins TRBV2 and TRBJ2-1, with 9 bases aligning to TRBD1. The CDR3 loop spans 13 amino acids. From germline, CDR1 is SNHLY and CDR2 FYNNEI. Trimming cost V 5 bases and J 7 bases; bases outside gene matches: 3. The CDR3 spells CASSLQGANEQFF. CDR3 sequence (DNA): TGTGCCAGCAGTTTACAGGGGGCGAATGAGCAGTTCTTC.

This chain joins TRBV4-3 and TRBJ2-1, with D possibly matching TRBD2 (5 bases). Germline V CDR1 and CDR2: LGHNA, YSLEER. CDR3 length equals 17 residues. Trimming left V 0 bases short and J 0 bases short, with 12 bases between. Here the CDR3 DNA reads TGCGCCAGCAGCCAAGATTTCTCGGGGAGCTCCTACAATGAGCAGTTCTTC. It encodes CASSQDFSGSSYNEQFF.

This clonotype was counted many times. The rearrangement uses TRBV2 and TRBJ2-7; 7 positions agree with TRBD2. This CDR3 is 15 amino acids long. Trimming at V came to 4 bases and at J to 2 bases, leaving 8 bases not matched to a gene. Germline V gene data show CDR1 as SNHLY and CDR2 as FYNNEI. As DNA, the CDR3 is TGTGCCAGCAGTGGCGGGCTAGCGGATACCTACGAGCAGTACTTC. Its translation: CASSGGLADTYEQYF.

V gene TRBV5-6 combines with J gene TRBJ2-7, with a possible D match to TRBD2 (5 bases). The CDR3 runs 13 residues. Germline lookup yields CDR1 SGHDT and CDR2 YYEEEE. The V end was cut by 3 bases, the J end by 3 bases, with 10 bases between. This chain's CDR3 is CASSSPGNYEQYF. The DNA for the CDR3 is TGTGCCAGCAGCTCCCCCGGGAACTACGAGCAGTACTTC.

The table lists this clonotype with many counts. The V gene is TRBV18, the J gene TRBJ2-7; TRBD1 agrees at 11 bases. The CDR3 is 14 amino acids. CDR1 and CDR2 (germline): KGHSH, LQKENI. V shed 2 bases, J shed 6 bases, and the junction held 3 bases outside the gene matches. In DNA form, the CDR3 reads TGTGCCAGCTCACCAGGGACAGGGGGGGGCGAGCAGTACTTC. Its translation is CASSPGTGGGEQYF.

The table lists this clonotype with many counts. CDR3 bases: TGCAGTGCTAGAGGGGGGTTAGCGGTAACAGATACGCAGTATTTT. It encodes CSARGGLAVTDTQYF. The V call is TRBV20-1, the J call TRBJ2-3, with D perhaps matching TRBD2 (6 bases). This CDR3 is 15 amino acids long. Trimming stripped 1 base from V and 3 bases from J, with 14 bases between. The germline V gene encodes CDR1 DFQATT and CDR2 SNEGSKA (reference sequence).

The chain employs TRBV18 and TRBJ2-7, with D hard to call. CDR3 size: 12 residues. Germline CDR1 is KGHSH and CDR2 is LQKENI. Trimming took 6 bases from V and 6 from J, leaving 12 bases between them. The CDR3 DNA follows: TGTGCCAGCTCGCCCGGTCCTGCCGAGCAGTACTTC. Translating it yields CASSPGPAEQYF.

This clonotype was observed at least ten times. As DNA, the CDR3 is TGTGCCATCAGTGAAATGGAGAGAGAGACCCAGTACTTC. Translation gives CAISEMERETQYF. The J gene is TRBJ2-5, the V gene TRBV10-3; no definite D call. V shed 3 bases and J shed 4 bases, with 9 bases lying between them. CDR1 ENHRY and CDR2 SYGVKD come from the germline V gene. The CDR3 contains 13 residues.